The source of this T cell receptor (beta chain) is a study of STAT5B mutations in CD4+ large granular lymphocyte leukemia. The method was immunoSEQ multiplex PCR; TCRdb's version includes in-frame clones alone and lacks a portion of them. Altogether over 35,000 clones are present, roughly 84% being singletons, with the ten largest covering around 0.37%. Worth noting for this clone: Its antigen is undetermined.

Whole-study results and caveats: TRBV06-family usage was enriched in top patient clones (8/27) versus controls (2/35).

In germline, CDR1 is MNHEY, CDR2 SVGAGI. V lost 5 bases to trimming and J lost 4 bases; unmatched junction nucleotides: 3. The CDR3 runs to 13 residues. The chain employs TRBV6-5 and TRBJ1-2; TRBD1 aligns across 8 bases. This clonotype originated in a human donor in good health. Sequencing was carried out using CD4+ T cells from blood buffy coats. The CDR3 coding sequence is TGTGCCAGCAGTACAGGGGGGGCCTATGGCTACACCTTC. Its translation: CASSTGGAYGYTF.